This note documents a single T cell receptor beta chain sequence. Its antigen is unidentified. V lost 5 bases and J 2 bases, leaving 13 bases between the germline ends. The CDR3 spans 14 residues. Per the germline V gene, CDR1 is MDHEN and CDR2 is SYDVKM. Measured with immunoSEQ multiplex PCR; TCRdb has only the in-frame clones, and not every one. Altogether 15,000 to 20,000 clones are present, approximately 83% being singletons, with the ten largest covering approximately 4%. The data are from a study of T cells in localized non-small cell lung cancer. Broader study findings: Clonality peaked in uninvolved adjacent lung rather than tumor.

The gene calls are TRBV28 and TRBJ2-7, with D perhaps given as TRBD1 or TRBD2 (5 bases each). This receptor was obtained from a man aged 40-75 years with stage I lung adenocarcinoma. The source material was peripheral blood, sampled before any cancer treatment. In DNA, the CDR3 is TGTGCCAGCAGTGGACGGGGCAGGGCCTACGAGCAGTACTTC. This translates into CASSGRGRAYEQYF.